In this sample, the clone carrying this T cell receptor beta chain turned up many times. Its matching antigen is unknown. These data originate in a study of glioma-infiltrating T cells. Study-level findings and limits: Very few CDR3 sequences were shared between tissue and blood. Tissue-blood divergence was below expectation in non-neoplastic patients, above in gliomas.

V lost 0 bases, J lost 6 bases, and 9 bases lay in between. This CDR3 is built from 14 residues. Germline values: CDR1 MNHNY, CDR2 SVGAGI (reference sequence). TCR alpha and beta CDR3 regions were amplified from RNA using iRepertoire nested multiplex PCR. Tissue mRNA or PBMC total RNA, roughly 100-400 ng, went into one-step reverse transcription and amplification. TCRdb analysed the multiplex PCR reads with MiXCR anew, one entry per CDR3 protein. The table shows around 20,000 distinct CDR3 sequences, with around 24% occurring only once. Sequenced material: glioma tissue, nonneoplastic brain tissue, or PBMCs (not recorded which). This chain uses TRBV6-6 with TRBJ2-1; D not resolved. The sequence came from a human donor with low-grade glioma or glioblastoma, undergoing nonglioma brain surgery, or in good health (not recorded which). This CDR3 is CASSYSSELNEQFF. The DNA for the CDR3 is TGTGCCAGCAGTTACTCGTCGGAGCTCAATGAGCAGTTCTTC.